The T cell receptor beta chain under discussion was sequenced for a study of T cell responses to AZD1222 COVID-19 vaccine. Study overall: It was second doses at about 4 or about 12 weeks that were pooled.

General study results and limits: Dominant at 160-218 and 743-854, vaccine-associated CD4 TCRs also spanned spike.

Data came from immunoSEQ multiplex PCR; TCRdb stores just in-frame clones and leaves some out. Of around 110,000 clones in the sample, around 87% were seen once. As for this clone: Its antigen remains unidentified.

The V end lost 4 bases, the J end lost 3 bases, and 14 bases lay between the germline ends. The CDR3 contains 15 residues. Germline lookup yields CDR1 SGDLS and CDR2 YYNGEE. The rearrangement uses TRBV9 and TRBJ2-1; D perhaps matches TRBD1 (5 bases). The receptor comes from an adult in good health. The material sequenced was peripheral blood, taken on day 0 of AZD1222 vaccination. The CDR3 DNA reads TGTGCCAGCAGCCTTTGGGGCGACGTCTACAATGAGCAGTTCTTC. This gives the protein CASSLWGDVYNEQFF.